The 2 T cell receptor beta chains reported below all come from one sample, sequenced in a study of T cell responses to AZD1222 COVID-19 vaccine (dated by TCRdb to about 2021). Reading the label with the study, this specimen's time point is: baseline before first vaccination. To prepare the library, the immunoSEQ multiplex PCR assay was applied. What TCRdb holds here is the immuneACCESS table cut down to in-frame rearrangements. Part of the clones is not present; checked against another copy, under half of the missing clones reflect an unresolved V gene, and the others are unexplained. The sample table holds some 180,000 clones, of which roughly 92% were seen once. The ten largest clones capture roughly 1.6% of the sample. This sample comprised peripheral blood, obtained on day 0 of AZD1222 vaccination. The source is an adult in good health.

The chain carries TRBV7-2 and TRBJ1-1, with D uncertain. V dropped 2 bases and J dropped 1 base, with 11 bases sitting between them. The CDR3 length is 15 residues. The V gene's germline CDR1 is SGHTA and CDR2 FQGNSA. The CDR3 region has the DNA TGTGCCAGCAGCTTAATATCTACCGCGAACACTGAAGCTTTCTTT. Its translation: CASSLISTANTEAFF.

The rearrangement uses TRBV6-2 or TRBV6-3 and TRBJ1-6; TRBD1 is a possible D gene (5 bases). The CDR3 length is 16 residues. V was clipped by 3 bases and J by 4 bases, with 13 bases between them. Germline lookup yields CDR1 MNHEY and CDR2 SVGEGT. DNA of the CDR3: TGTGCCAGCAGTTATCCAGGGACGGGTTATAATTCACCCCTCCACTTT. Its protein is CASSYPGTGYNSPLHF.